A single sample is the source of the 26 T cell receptor beta chains below, sequenced in a study of blood T cell repertoires in COVID-19 (TCRdb year 2020). The protocol used for the library was the immunoSEQ multiplex PCR assay. TCRdb took over this immuneACCESS table, retaining in-frame rearrangements with V and J assigned. Such tables are incomplete; in checked studies, under half of the missing clones stem from an unresolved V gene, and the remainder is unexplained. The sample table lists a few hundred thousand clones, approximately 85% of them with a count of one. Of the sample, about 12% is held by the ten largest clones. The specimen sequenced was peripheral blood. These receptors originate from a man older than 75 with acute or convalescent COVID-19.

CDR3 DNA sequence: TGTGCCACCGGGGGTAATATTGACGCAGATACGCAGTATTTT. This translates into CATGGNIDADTQYF. The rearrangement joins TRBV10-3 to TRBJ2-3; a possible D gene is TRBD2 (6 bases). The length of the CDR3 is 14 residues. CDR1 is ENHRY, CDR2 SYGVKD, per germline. V shed 10 bases and J shed 4 bases, with 18 bases lying between them.

The chain uses TRBV6-2 or TRBV6-3 and TRBJ1-1; 7 bases are a match to TRBD1. Germline CDR1 MNHEY, CDR2 SVGEGT. With 5 bases clipped from V and 5 bases from J, the junction kept 8 bases outside the gene matches. The CDR3 covers 14 residues. The CDR3 DNA is TGTGCCAGCAGTAAACAGGGGATGGGGACTGAAGCTTTCTTT. This gives the protein CASSKQGMGTEAFF.

The gene calls are TRBV3-1 (or the pseudogene TRBV3-2) and TRBJ1-1, with a weak D call TRBD1 (5 bases). Looked up from germline, CDR1 is LGHDT and CDR2 is YNNKEL (reference sequence). This CDR3 has 16 residues. Trimming took 0 bases from V and 10 from J, leaving 21 bases between them. CDR3 DNA sequence: TGTGCCAGCAGCCAAGATCATCTCTCAGCGGGGACCGGAGCTTTCTTT. Protein: CASSQDHLSAGTGAFF.

The V and J genes are TRBV1 and TRBJ1-2. TRBV1 is a pseudogene segment. This CDR3 has 14 residues. This CDR3 reads CTSSQGSDWYGYTF. In DNA, the CDR3 is TGCACCAGCAGCCAGGGGTCGGACTGGTATGGCTACACCTTC.

This chain uses TRBV7-9 with TRBJ2-7, with TRBD1 matching 7 bases. With V trimmed by 5 bases and J by 4 bases, 5 bases remained unmatched. Germline V CDR1 and CDR2: SEHNR, FQNEAQ (reference sequence). The CDR3 is 13 residues long. As DNA, the CDR3 is TGTGCCAGCAGCGTCCTACAGGGGTACGAGCAGTACTTC. Residues: CASSVLQGYEQYF.

This sequence joins TRBV10-3 and TRBJ1-4; TRBD1 agrees at 7 bases. CDR3 length: 12 amino acids. The germline CDR1 and CDR2 sequences are ENHRY and SYGVKD. Losses at the gene ends were 6 bases for V and 7 bases for J; bases not matched to a gene: 2. The CDR3 here is CAIRQGSEKLFF. In nucleotides, the CDR3 is TGTGCCATCAGACAGGGGAGTGAAAAACTGTTTTTT.

The V call is TRBV6-5, the J call TRBJ2-5; D perhaps matches TRBD2 (6 bases). Trimming cost V 6 bases and J 6 bases, with 17 bases left between them. Germline CDR1 reads MNHEY; CDR2 reads SVGAGI. This CDR3 comprises 14 residues. The CDR3 reads CASSLTGGGKTQYF. The CDR3, as DNA: TGTGCCAGCAGCCTTACTGGTGGGGGGAAGACCCAGTACTTC.

The rearrangement joins TRBV7-8 to TRBJ1-1; D unclear. CDR1 is SGHVS and CDR2 is FQNEAQ in the germline V gene. The CDR3 is made up of 14 amino acids. Trimming left V 5 bases short and J 5 bases short, with 15 bases between. Here the CDR3 reads CASSRAPPGTEAFF. The DNA of the CDR3 is TGTGCCAGCAGCCGAGCCCCCCCGGGAACTGAAGCTTTCTTT.

J is TRBJ1-1 and V is TRBV6-5; 7 bases map to TRBD1. J was trimmed by 5 bases and V by 2 bases; bases with no gene match: 5. Germline V lookup: CDR1 MNHEY, CDR2 SVGAGI. This CDR3 has 14 residues. CDR3 in amino acids: CASSYQQGTTEAFF. CDR3 sequence (DNA): TGTGCCAGCAGTTACCAACAGGGGACGACTGAAGCTTTCTTT.

This clone showed up just a few times. This rearrangement joins TRBV15 to TRBJ1-3, with D possibly matching TRBD1 (5 bases). The CDR3 has 15 residues. Trimming pared 1 base from V and 3 bases from J, leaving 10 bases between. The germline CDR1 and CDR2 sequences are LNHNV and YYDKDF (reference sequence). CDR3 sequence (DNA): TGTGCCACCAGCAGAGCGGGGGAAAGTGGAAACACCATATATTTT. Its protein product is CATSRAGESGNTIYF. The variable domain in full, completed from reference TRBV15 and TRBJ1-3, reads DAMVIQNPRYQVTQFGKPVTLSCSQTLNHNVMYWYQQKSSQAPKLLFHYYDKDFNNEADTPDNFQSRRPNTSFCFLDIRSPGLGDTAMYLCATSRAGESGNTIYFGEGSWLTVV.

V is TRBV2 and J is TRBJ2-7; 7 bases match TRBD1. CDR1 is SNHLY, CDR2 FYNNEI, per germline. CDR3 size: 14 residues. With 6 bases clipped from V and 2 bases from J, the junction kept 7 bases outside the gene matches. The CDR3 protein is CASRPGTVPYEQYF. CDR3 nucleotide sequence: TGTGCCAGCAGACCCGGGACAGTACCCTACGAGCAGTACTTC.

This chain joins TRBV15 and TRBJ2-7; 7 bases line up with TRBD2. The germline gives CDR1 LNHNV, CDR2 YYDKDF (reference sequence). The V and J ends lost 5 bases and 4 bases, in that order; junction bases with no gene match: 11. The CDR3 length is 15 residues. The DNA of the CDR3 is TGTGCCACCAGCCCCCCTAGGGCGGGAGCTTACGAGCAGTACTTC. Residues: CATSPPRAGAYEQYF.

The chain recombines TRBV7-2 with TRBJ1-1, with a tentative D call TRBD1 (6 bases). Per the germline V gene, CDR1 is SGHTA and CDR2 is FQGNSA. CDR3 length: 16 residues. V shed 4 bases and J shed 5 bases, with 20 bases lying between them. The CDR3 here is CASSSSILPGDTEAFF. The CDR3 DNA follows: TGTGCCAGCAGCTCCTCGATCCTACCAGGGGATACTGAAGCTTTCTTT. Variable domain in full (rest from reference TRBV7-2 and TRBJ1-1): GAGVSQSPSNKVTEKGKDVELRCDPISGHTALYWYRQSLGQGLEFLIYFQGNSAPDKSGLPSDRFSAERTGGSVSTLTIQRTQQEDSAVYLCASSSSILPGDTEAFFGQGTRLTVV.

The chain links TRBV6-5 to TRBJ1-1; no firm D call. This CDR3 has 12 residues. Looked up from germline, CDR1 is MNHEY and CDR2 is SVGAGI. The V end lost 8 bases, the J end lost 3 bases, and 10 bases lay between the germline ends. The CDR3 sequence is CASVTRDTEAFF. In nucleotides, the CDR3 is TGTGCCAGCGTAACGAGGGACACTGAAGCTTTCTTT.

The chain uses TRBV5-4 and TRBJ1-1; D is ambiguous. The CDR3 runs 14 residues. The V end was cut by 4 bases, the J end by 1 base, with 11 bases between. Looked up from germline, CDR1 is SGHNT and CDR2 is YYREEE (reference sequence). In nucleotides, the CDR3 is TGTGCCAGCAGCACCCCCCCCAGGAACACTGAAGCTTTCTTT. Its translation is CASSTPPRNTEAFF.

This clone was observed a few times. The rearrangement joins TRBV5-1 to TRBJ1-6, with D tentatively TRBD1 (5 bases). The CDR3 spans 13 residues. The V gene lost 4 bases and the J gene lost 17 bases, with 19 bases spanning the gap. CDR1 SGHRS and CDR2 YFSETQ come from the germline V gene. In nucleotides, the CDR3 is TGCGCCAGCAGCGGGCGGGACGGCAGCGAGTTCCACTTT. Protein product: CASSGRDGSEFHF. The whole variable domain, filled in from reference TRBV5-1 and TRBJ1-6, reads KAGVTQTPRYLIKTRGQQVTLSCSPISGHRSVSWYQQTPGQGLQFLFEYFSETQRNKGNFPGRFSGRQFSNSRSEMNVSTLELGDSALYLCASSGRDGSEFHFGNGTRLTVT.

The chain carries TRBV5-4 and TRBJ2-2; 13 nucleotides line up with TRBD2. Germline V gene sequence: CDR1 SGHNT, CDR2 YYREEE (reference sequence). This CDR3 comprises 17 residues. V lost 6 bases and J lost 7; bases outside the gene matches: 12. Written as DNA, the CDR3 is TGTGCCAGCAACCTAATGGGGACTAGCGGGGCTAACGGGGAGCTGTTTTTT. It codes for CASNLMGTSGANGELFF.

The chain joins TRBV29-1 to TRBJ2-2; 9 nucleotides align to TRBD2. Germline assignment: CDR1 SQVTM and CDR2 ANQGSEA. Unmatched junction bases numbered 3, after V lost 4 bases and J lost 0 bases. The CDR3 is 15 amino acids. CDR3 sequence reads: CSVGGGGANTGELFF. CDR3 coding DNA: TGCAGCGTTGGAGGCGGGGGGGCGAACACCGGGGAGCTGTTTTTT.

The chain couples TRBV11-1 to TRBJ1-2; D is ambiguous. Germline V gene sequence: CDR1 SGHAT, CDR2 FQDESV (reference sequence). This CDR3 comprises 12 residues. V lost 5 bases and J lost 0, with 4 bases in between. In nucleotides, the CDR3 is TGTGCCAGCAGCAACACTAACTATGGCTACACCTTC. Amino acid sequence: CASSNTNYGYTF.

CDR3 residues: CASSIRQGPYEQYF. The DNA of the CDR3 is TGTGCCAGCAGCATACGACAGGGCCCCTACGAGCAGTACTTC. The chain recombines TRBV3-1 (or the pseudogene TRBV3-2) with TRBJ2-7; 7 bases map to TRBD1. The CDR3 has 14 amino acids. Germline trimming cut 5 bases from V and 2 bases from J; bases unmatched to any gene: 6. Germline V gives CDR1 LGHDT, CDR2 YNNKEL (reference sequence).

The count of this clone is one. The chain uses TRBV2 and TRBJ2-4; D not certain. The CDR3 consists of 13 residues. Trimming took off 6 bases at V and 6 bases at J, with 12 bases between the two ends. Germline-derived CDR1 and CDR2 are SNHLY and FYNNEI. The CDR3 DNA is TGTGCCAGCAGGGCCCTTACCCTAAACATTCAGTACTTC. This gives the protein CASRALTLNIQYF.

The chain uses TRBV28 and TRBJ1-2, with D perhaps matching TRBD1 (6 bases). The CDR3 totals 12 residues. V shed 3 bases and J shed 6 bases, with 8 bases lying between them. The germline CDR1 and CDR2 sequences are MDHEN and SYDVKM. The CDR3, as DNA: TGTGCCAGCAGTTTTCAGGGGAATGGCTACACCTTC. Its translation: CASSFQGNGYTF.

The chain employs TRBV6-5 and TRBJ2-5; tentative D call: TRBD1 (6 bases). Germline V gene sequence: CDR1 MNHEY, CDR2 SVGAGI. This CDR3 is 13 amino acids long. V lost 7 bases to trimming and J lost 4 bases, with 13 bases between them. This CDR3 is CASIAQGVETQYF. The CDR3 DNA is TGTGCCAGCATCGCACAGGGAGTAGAGACCCAGTACTTC.

The V call is TRBV15, the J call TRBJ1-6; 7 nucleotides align to TRBD1. J gave up 7 bases and V 1 base, and 1 base lay outside the gene matches. The CDR3 extends over 14 amino acids. CDR1 and CDR2 from the germline V gene are LNHNV and YYDKDF (reference sequence). CDR3 coding DNA: TGTGCCACCAGCAGAGCACAGGGGAATTCACCCCTCCACTTT. Its translation: CATSRAQGNSPLHF. The variable domain in full, completed from reference TRBV15 and TRBJ1-6, reads DAMVIQNPRYQVTQFGKPVTLSCSQTLNHNVMYWYQQKSSQAPKLLFHYYDKDFNNEADTPDNFQSRRPNTSFCFLDIRSPGLGDTAMYLCATSRAQGNSPLHFGNGTRLTVT.

CDR3 loop: CASSIDWASGGDNEQFF. The CDR3 DNA sequence: TGTGCCAGTAGTATAGATTGGGCTAGCGGGGGGGACAATGAGCAGTTCTTC. The V call is TRBV19, the J call TRBJ2-1; TRBD2 matches at 12 bases. The CDR3 runs to 17 residues. Germline assignment: CDR1 LNHDA and CDR2 SQIVND (reference sequence). V lost 0 bases and J lost 5; bases outside the gene matches: 5. Drawing the rest from reference TRBV19 and TRBJ2-1, the complete variable domain is DGGITQSPKYLFRKEGQNVTLSCEQNLNHDAMYWYRQDPGQGLRLIYYSQIVNDFQKGDIAEGYSVSREKKESFPLTVTSAQKNPTAFYLCASSIDWASGGDNEQFFGPGTRLTVL.

This rearrangement joins TRBV19 to TRBJ1-5, with 7 bases identical to TRBD1. The CDR3 is 16 amino acids. Unmatched junction bases numbered 8, after V lost 5 bases and J lost 1 base. CDR1 is LNHDA and CDR2 is SQIVND in the germline V gene (reference sequence). The CDR3 sequence: CASSPHRGRSNQPQHF. CDR3 nucleotide sequence: TGTGCCAGTAGTCCCCACAGGGGTCGGAGCAATCAGCCCCAGCATTTT. The whole variable domain, remainder taken from reference TRBV19 and TRBJ1-5, is DGGITQSPKYLFRKEGQNVTLSCEQNLNHDAMYWYRQDPGQGLRLIYYSQIVNDFQKGDIAEGYSVSREKKESFPLTVTSAQKNPTAFYLCASSPHRGRSNQPQHFGDGTRLSIL.